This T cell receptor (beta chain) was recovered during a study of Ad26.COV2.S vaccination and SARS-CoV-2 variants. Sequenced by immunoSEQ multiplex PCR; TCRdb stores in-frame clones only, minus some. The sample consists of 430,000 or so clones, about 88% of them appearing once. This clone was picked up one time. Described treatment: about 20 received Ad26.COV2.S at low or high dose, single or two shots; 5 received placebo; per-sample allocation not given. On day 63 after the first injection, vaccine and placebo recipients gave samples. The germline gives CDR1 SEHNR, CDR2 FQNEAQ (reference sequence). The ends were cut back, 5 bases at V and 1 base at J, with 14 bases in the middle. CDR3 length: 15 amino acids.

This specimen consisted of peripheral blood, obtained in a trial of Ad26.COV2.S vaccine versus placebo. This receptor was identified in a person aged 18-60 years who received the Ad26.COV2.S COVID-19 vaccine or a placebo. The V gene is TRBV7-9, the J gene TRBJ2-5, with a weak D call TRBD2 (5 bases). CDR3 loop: CASSPGGAVQETQYF. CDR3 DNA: TGTGCCAGCAGCCCCGGCGGAGCGGTCCAAGAGACCCAGTACTTC.